The 30 T cell receptor beta chains below come from one sample, sequenced in a study of cytomegalovirus exposure and HLA in healthy donors. TCRdb's copy holds only in-frame clones and misses some; the assay was immunoSEQ multiplex PCR. This table holds around 150,000 clones, around four fifths found once. The sequencing sample was made of PBMCs. All receptors come from a man aged 25 to 40 in good health and CMV-seropositive.

A word on this clone: Possible read error: a much larger clone is one base away. This sample also contains other DNA sequences that code for the same CDR3. The V call is TRBV6-4, the J call TRBJ2-5; TRBD2 aligns across 13 bases. The germline gives CDR1 MRHNA, CDR2 SNTAGT. J lost 2 bases, V lost 3 bases, and 0 bases had no gene match. The CDR3 is made up of 15 amino acids. The CDR3 DNA sequence: TGTGCCAGCAGTGAACTAGCGGGGGGGCAAGAGACCCAGTACTTC. It translates to CASSELAGGQETQYF.

V is TRBV4-2 and J is TRBJ2-3, with TRBD2 matching 11 bases. CDR1 and CDR2 (germline): LGHNA, YNFKEQ. The J segment lost 2 bases and the V segment lost 3 bases, leaving 7 bases of the junction unmatched. This CDR3 has 17 amino acids. CDR3 protein: CASSHLTSGAPTDTQYF. DNA for the CDR3: TGTGCCAGCAGCCACCTGACTAGCGGGGCTCCCACAGATACGCAGTATTTT.

The V and J genes are TRBV7-8 and TRBJ2-2; possibly TRBD2 for D (6 bases). The CDR3 runs 16 residues. CDR1 is SGHVS, CDR2 FQNEAQ, per germline. Between the trimmed V and J ends, which lost 3 bases and 2 bases, there was a span of 13 bases. Here the CDR3 DNA reads TGTGCCAGCAGCTTGGGTGGTGCGGGAAACACCGGGGAGCTGTTTTTT. This translates into CASSLGGAGNTGELFF.

The chain is built from TRBV23-1 and TRBJ2-1; perhaps TRBD2 as D (5 bases). TRBV23-1 is an open reading frame whose function is uncertain. V lost 3 bases to trimming and J lost 6 bases, with 15 bases between them. The CDR3 has 15 amino acids. The CDR3 coding sequence is TGCGCCAGCAGTCACCGATCGGGAATGGCCAATGAGCAGTTCTTC. This sequence encodes CASSHRSGMANEQFF.

This clone was found once. V usage is TRBV29-1 and J usage is TRBJ1-1; D is unresolved. The V gene lost 0 bases and the J gene lost 9 bases, with 14 bases spanning the gap. Germline V gives CDR1 SQVTM, CDR2 ANQGSEA. The CDR3 totals 13 residues. CDR3 protein: CSVEDSPNTQAFF. DNA for the CDR3: TGCAGCGTTGAAGACTCTCCGAACACACAAGCTTTCTTT.

The chain carries TRBV30 and TRBJ1-2; D ambiguous. The CDR3 is made up of 11 amino acids. Between the trimmed V and J ends, which lost 5 bases and 3 bases, there was a span of 7 bases. Germline-derived CDR1 and CDR2 are GTSNPN and SVGIG (reference sequence). The CDR3 DNA reads TGTGCCTGGCGCGCGTACTATGGCTACACCTTC. Its translation is CAWRAYYGYTF.

A word on this clone: The same CDR3 also results from other DNA sequences found in this sample. The rearrangement joins TRBV11-3 to TRBJ2-3; possible D gene TRBD1, 5 bases. This CDR3 contains 14 residues. The V end lost 3 bases, the J end lost 0 bases, and 7 bases lay between the germline ends. Germline loops: CDR1 SGHNT, CDR2 YENEEA. CDR3 DNA: TGTGCCAGCAGCTTTTCAGGGAGCACAGATACGCAGTATTTT. Its protein is CASSFSGSTDTQYF. Full variable domain (missing parts from reference TRBV11-3 and TRBJ2-3): EAGVVQSPRYKIIEKKQPVAFWCNPISGHNTLYWYLQNLGQGPELLIRYENEEAVDDSQLPKDRFSAERLKGVDSTLKIQPAELGDSAVYLCASSFSGSTDTQYFGPGTRLTVL.

The genes are TRBV10-3 and TRBJ1-4, with 10 bases matching TRBD1. Per germline, CDR1 ENHRY and CDR2 SYGVKD. This CDR3 has 17 amino acids. V was clipped by 2 bases and J by 2 bases; unmatched bases: 5. CDR3 loop: CAISEGDRGFTNEKLFF. For the CDR3, the DNA is TGTGCCATCAGTGAGGGGGACAGGGGATTCACTAATGAAAAACTGTTTTTT.

V usage is TRBV5-1 and J usage is TRBJ1-1; possible D gene TRBD1, 6 bases. CDR1 and CDR2 (germline): SGHRS, YFSETQ. V was pared by 4 bases and J by 5 bases, with 18 bases between. This CDR3 spans 15 amino acids. CDR3 sequence (DNA): TGCGCCAGCAGCCTGACAGGAATGTGGGGAACTGAAGCTTTCTTT. Its translation is CASSLTGMWGTEAFF.

This sequence joins TRBV19 and TRBJ1-2, with a weak D call TRBD1 (5 bases). This CDR3 contains 13 residues. The germline V gene has CDR1 LNHDA and CDR2 SQIVND (reference sequence). V was clipped by 8 bases and J by 0 bases, with 10 bases between them. The CDR3 reads CASGWGANYGYTF. The CDR3 DNA reads as TGTGCCAGTGGGTGGGGGGCTAACTATGGCTACACCTTC.

This chain links TRBV6-5 with TRBJ2-5; 10 nucleotides agree with TRBD1. The J segment lost 1 base and the V segment lost 8 bases, leaving 7 bases of the junction unmatched. Germline CDR1 and CDR2: MNHEY and SVGAGI. The CDR3 runs 15 residues. The CDR3 loop is CASSLGQGIQETQYF. The CDR3 coding sequence is TGTGCCAGCTCCCTGGGACAGGGGATCCAAGAGACCCAGTACTTC.

Only one count was recorded for this clone. The chain links TRBV28 to TRBJ1-2, with 9 bases lining up with TRBD1. The ends lost 1 base at V and 7 bases at J; junction bases unmatched: 7. Germline CDR1 MDHEN, CDR2 SYDVKM. CDR3 length: 15 amino acids. CDR3 region: CASSLSRTGVVGYTF. In DNA, the CDR3 is TGTGCCAGCAGTTTATCTAGGACAGGGGTCGTTGGCTACACCTTC.

The CDR3 region is CASSPGWGPLNEQFF. In nucleotides, the CDR3 is TGTGCCAGCAGCCCCGGTTGGGGCCCCCTAAATGAGCAGTTCTTC. The gene calls are TRBV5-6 and TRBJ2-1; possible D gene TRBD1, 5 bases. This CDR3 contains 15 residues. V was cut by 4 bases and J by 7 bases, with 18 bases left in between. The germline CDR1 and CDR2 sequences are SGHDT and YYEEEE.

The sample holds one count of this clone. The genes are TRBV19 and TRBJ2-3; 8 nucleotides match TRBD2. After removal of 3 bases from V and 7 bases from J, the junction contained 6 bases not matched to a gene. In germline, CDR1 is LNHDA, CDR2 SQIVND (reference sequence). There are 14 residues in the CDR3. CDR3 nucleotide sequence: TGTGCCAGTAGTATCTTACGGGGGGGAAATACGCAGTATTTT. Residues: CASSILRGGNTQYF.

This clone appeared once. The chain joins TRBV6-6 to TRBJ2-3; 7 nucleotides line up with TRBD2. CDR3 length equals 13 residues. The trim removed 7 bases at V and 2 bases at J, leaving 3 bases unmatched. Germline V gene data show CDR1 as MNHNY and CDR2 as SVGAGI (reference sequence). In DNA form, the CDR3 reads TGTGCCAGCACCGGGACTATCACAGATACGCAGTATTTT. Encoded protein: CASTGTITDTQYF.

This sequence joins TRBV6-5 and TRBJ1-4, with a weak D call TRBD1 (6 bases). CDR3 length: 14 amino acids. The V end lost 6 bases, the J end lost 5 bases, and 13 bases lay between the germline ends. Germline-derived CDR1 and CDR2 are MNHEY and SVGAGI. This chain's CDR3 is CASSLDSGNEKLFF. CDR3 in DNA: TGTGCCAGCAGCCTGGACAGTGGGAATGAAAAACTGTTTTTT.

This chain joins TRBV7-9 and TRBJ1-1; D possibly corresponds to TRBD1 (6 bases). The V and J ends lost 3 bases and 6 bases respectively, with 11 bases between them. Germline V gives CDR1 SEHNR, CDR2 FQNEAQ (reference sequence). The CDR3 runs to 13 residues. The chain's CDR3 is CASSLQGYSEAFF. The CDR3 DNA follows: TGTGCCAGCAGCTTGCAGGGGTACTCTGAAGCTTTCTTT.

The CDR3 bases are TGTGCCAGCAGACTTTACCAGGGGTGGTACGAGCAGTACTTC. It encodes CASRLYQGWYEQYF. The chain couples TRBV6-5 to TRBJ2-7; D perhaps matches TRBD1 (6 bases). The V gene's germline CDR1 is MNHEY and CDR2 SVGAGI. The V gene lost 6 bases and the J gene lost 4 bases, with 16 bases spanning the gap. The CDR3 is made up of 14 amino acids.

The chain has TRBV5-1 and TRBJ2-5; 12 bases map to TRBD2. Germline CDR1 reads SGHRS; CDR2 reads YFSETQ. V was pared by 2 bases and J by 3 bases, with 2 bases of the junction left unmatched. This CDR3 contains 15 residues. The CDR3: CASSLRTSGEETQYF. CDR3 bases: TGCGCCAGCAGCTTACGGACTAGCGGGGAAGAGACCCAGTACTTC.

The chain has TRBV7-9 and TRBJ2-7; 9 nucleotides align to TRBD2. The CDR3 consists of 15 residues. Germline V gene sequence: CDR1 SEHNR, CDR2 FQNEAQ (reference sequence). V lost 7 bases and J lost 3; bases outside the gene matches: 10. This CDR3 reads CASTLERGAFYEQYF. CDR3 DNA sequence: TGTGCCAGCACCCTAGAGCGGGGGGCTTTCTACGAGCAGTACTTC.

The gene calls are TRBV6-5 and TRBJ2-1, with D perhaps TRBD2 (6 bases). CDR1 and CDR2 from the germline V gene are MNHEY and SVGAGI. This CDR3 spans 15 amino acids. Trimming cost V 1 base and J 9 bases, with 16 bases left between them. CDR3 protein: CASSYWRVGVSEQFF. Here the CDR3 DNA reads TGTGCCAGCAGTTACTGGAGGGTTGGGGTGAGTGAGCAGTTCTTC.

This chain uses TRBV18 with TRBJ1-4, with D unresolved. Trimming left V 0 bases short and J 8 bases short, with 13 bases between. From germline, CDR1 is KGHSH and CDR2 LQKENI. The CDR3 runs to 15 residues. CDR3 protein: CASSPPQTIGEKLFF. The CDR3 DNA sequence: TGTGCCAGCTCACCACCGCAGACCATCGGGGAAAAACTGTTTTTT.

V is TRBV7-9 and J is TRBJ2-7, with a possible D match to TRBD2 (5 bases). The CDR3 sequence is 15 residues long. The V gene's germline CDR1 is SEHNR and CDR2 FQNEAQ (reference sequence). The V gene lost 5 bases and the J gene lost 4 bases, with 18 bases spanning the gap. CDR3 bases: TGTGCCAGCAGCCCGGCCATCGGGGAGTTGTACGAGCAGTACTTC. As protein: CASSPAIGELYEQYF.

The V call is TRBV4-1, the J call TRBJ2-3, with 12 bases matching TRBD2. Germline V gives CDR1 MGHRA, CDR2 YSYEKL. After removal of 0 bases from V and 1 base from J, the junction contained 5 bases not matched to a gene. CDR3 length equals 18 residues. The CDR3 spells CASSQDPSGGAGTDTQYF. In nucleotides, the CDR3 is TGCGCCAGCAGCCAAGATCCTAGCGGGGGGGCCGGCACAGATACGCAGTATTTT.

This chain joins TRBV7-3 and TRBJ1-2; no definite D call. V was cut by 0 bases and J by 0 bases, with 11 bases left in between. Germline V gene sequence: CDR1 SGHTA, CDR2 FQGTGA. This CDR3 spans 16 amino acids. CDR3 sequence: CASSLTATTSNYGYTF. The DNA of the CDR3 is TGTGCCAGCAGCTTAACAGCTACCACCTCTAACTATGGCTACACCTTC.

V usage is TRBV10-3 and J usage is TRBJ2-5; 10 bases align to TRBD1. Germline CDR1 reads ENHRY; CDR2 reads SYGVKD. The CDR3 has 14 amino acids. V lost 4 bases, J lost 3 bases, and 2 bases stayed unmatched. The DNA of the CDR3 is TGTGCCATCAGTGGGGGACAGGGGAAAGAGACCCAGTACTTC. Encoded protein: CAISGGQGKETQYF.

CDR3 residues: CASSQTGLGNTEAFF. CDR3 in DNA: TGTGCCAGCAGCCAGACAGGGCTGGGGAACACTGAAGCTTTCTTT. The chain has TRBV6-5 and TRBJ1-1; 7 bases are a match to TRBD1. The CDR3 has 15 residues. CDR1 and CDR2 from the germline V gene are MNHEY and SVGAGI. With V trimmed by 6 bases and J by 1 base, 8 bases remained unmatched.

The V gene is TRBV7-6, the J gene TRBJ1-2; 8 nucleotides line up with TRBD1. V lost 4 bases and J lost 2; bases outside the gene matches: 3. Germline loops: CDR1 SGHVS, CDR2 FNYEAQ. The CDR3 covers 14 residues. The CDR3 reads CASSSYRGNYGYTF. CDR3 nucleotide sequence: TGTGCCAGCAGCTCGTACAGGGGGAACTATGGCTACACCTTC.

This chain joins TRBV19 and TRBJ2-7, with D possibly matching TRBD1 (6 bases). Germline loops: CDR1 LNHDA, CDR2 SQIVND (reference sequence). This CDR3 comprises 13 residues. Trimming removed 11 bases from V and 1 base from J, with 15 bases in between. The CDR3 reads CASSPQGSYEQYF. CDR3 bases: TGTGCCTCAAGCCCCCAGGGGTCCTACGAGCAGTACTTC.

V usage is TRBV19 and J usage is TRBJ1-1; weak D call: TRBD1 (5 bases). V dropped 1 base and J dropped 4 bases, with 7 bases sitting between them. Germline V gene sequence: CDR1 LNHDA, CDR2 SQIVND (reference sequence). This CDR3 has 13 residues. The CDR3, as DNA: TGTGCCAGTAGTATAGGTGGGGCCACTGAAGCTTTCTTT. Its translation: CASSIGGATEAFF. The entire variable domain, with the rest obtained from reference TRBV19 and TRBJ1-1, is as follows: DGGITQSPKYLFRKEGQNVTLSCEQNLNHDAMYWYRQDPGQGLRLIYYSQIVNDFQKGDIAEGYSVSREKKESFPLTVTSAQKNPTAFYLCASSIGGATEAFFGQGTRLTVV.